The rows below give T cell receptor beta chains drawn from one sample of a study of neoadjuvant anti-PD-1 for oral cavity cancer. The repertoire was sequenced with immunoSEQ multiplex PCR; TCRdb's copy has only in-frame clones and lacks some. Here the sample spans more than 12,000 clones, under 80% being singletons. The specimen was PBMCs, collected before nivolumab (anti-PD-1) treatment. These receptors were obtained from a person between 40 and 85 years old with oral cavity squamous cell carcinoma. Both conserved end residues are part of each CDR3. A D gene is named only where the DNA matches it firmly. Size values are once, few and many counts, or a class for expanded clones, and some rows have none.

>TRBJ2-1|-|TRBV6-1|-
TGTGCCAGCAGTGAGGAGCAGGTAATTAACAATGAGCAGTTCTTC
CASSEEQVINNEQFF
>TRBJ1-6|-|TRBV30|-
TGTGCCTGGAGTGGTGGCCCTGGGGGTTCACCCCTCCACTTT
CAWSGGPGGSPLHF
>TRBJ2-5|-|TRBV2|TRBD2
TGTGCCAGCAGTGACCGAGGACTAGCCGGGGAGACCCAGTACTTC
CASSDRGLAGETQYF
>TRBJ1-2|-|TRBV9|-
TGTGCCAGCAGCGTAGACGGCTATGGCTACACCTTC
CASSVDGYGYTF
>TRBJ2-7|-|TRBV5-1|-
TGCGCCAGCAGCTCCGGGACGGCCTCCTACGAGCAGTACTTC
CASSSGTASYEQYF
>TRBJ1-5|-|TRBV6-4|-
TGTGCCAGCAGTGAGGGAACCGGGAATCAGCCCCAGCATTTT
CASSEGTGNQPQHF
>TRBJ2-3|-|TRBV7-2|-
TGTGCCAGCAGCTTAGTGGGAGGAGGCGGAGATACGCAGTATTTT
CASSLVGGGGDTQYF
>TRBJ1-1|-|TRBV30|-
TGTGCCTGGACCCTTGTGGGACCCACTGAAGCTTTCTTT
CAWTLVGPTEAFF
>TRBJ1-2|few|TRBV9|-
TGTGCCAGCAGCGACAGGGCAACTGGCTACACCTTC
CASSDRATGYTF
>TRBJ2-1|-|TRBV19|TRBD1
TGTGCCAGTACGCGGACAGGGATACACAATGAGCAGTTCTTC
CASTRTGIHNEQFF
>TRBJ1-3|-|TRBV5-1|-
TGCGCCAGCAGCTTACAGGGTCTAGGGTCTGGAAACACCATATATTTT
CASSLQGLGSGNTIYF
>TRBJ2-3|-|TRBV7-9|-
TGTGCCAGCAGCATCCGGGACTGGGACCAAGATACGCAGTATTTT
CASSIRDWDQDTQYF
>TRBJ2-4|-|TRBV5-1|-
TGCGCCAGCAGCTTGGTAGACGGAGGCTTGAACATTCAGTACTTC
CASSLVDGGLNIQYF
>TRBJ1-2|few|TRBV28|TRBD1
TGTGCCATCGCAATACAGGGGAACTATGGCTACACCTTC
CAIAIQGNYGYTF
>TRBJ2-1|few|TRBV10-1|TRBD2
TGCGCCAGCAGTGAGACCCGACTAGCGGAATCCTACAATGAGCAGTTCTTC
CASSETRLAESYNEQFF
>TRBJ1-1|-|TRBV9|-
TGTGCCAGCAGCGGAACAGGTTCCATGAACACTGAAGCTTTCTTT
CASSGTGSMNTEAFF
>TRBJ1-6|few|TRBV30|-
TGTGCCTGGAGTAGCTCCTATAATTCACCCCTCCACTTT
CAWSSSYNSPLHF
>TRBJ2-1|-|TRBV5-1|-
TGCGCCAGCAGCTTGGGCCAGGGCTACTACAATGAGCAGTTCTTC
CASSLGQGYYNEQFF